This T cell receptor beta chain was profiled in a study of technical replicates of blood from a handful of donors. Germline V lookup: CDR1 SGHRS, CDR2 YFSETQ. The V end lost 4 bases, the J end lost 4 bases, and 13 bases lay between the germline ends. The CDR3 loop spans 14 amino acids. Assay: immunoSEQ multiplex PCR; the TCRdb copy retains only in-frame clones and omits some. Among fewer than 70,000 clones listed, roughly 94% were seen once. The count of this clone is one. The chain is built from TRBV5-1 and TRBJ2-3; D perhaps matches TRBD2 (5 bases). This sequence originates from a human donor in good health. Sequencing was performed on T cells isolated from PBMCs. The CDR3 DNA reads TGCGCCAGCAGCCCGTCCGGCGGGTCAGATACGCAGTATTTT. Its protein product is CASSPSGGSDTQYF.